This T cell receptor (beta chain) was observed in a study of T cell responses to AZD1222 COVID-19 vaccine. Across the whole study: Researchers grouped second doses given at about 4 or about 12 weeks into one pool.

Overall study findings and caveats: White British people made up most donors, females outnumbered males, and clonal diversity was possibly underestimated. Sampling captured repertoires only after the peak T cell response. Nearly half of unique spike-specific TCRs reportedly avoided B.1.351 and B.1.1.7 mutated regions.

As regards this clone: Antigen: not known.

Generated by immunoSEQ multiplex PCR, the TCRdb table keeps only in-frame clones and is missing some. The sample holds more than 110,000 clones, about 93% seen once. This CDR3 has 14 amino acids. Trimming took off 4 bases at V and 2 bases at J, with 9 bases between the two ends. CDR1 is MDHEN and CDR2 is SYDVKM in the germline V gene. Sequencing used peripheral blood, obtained on day 0 of AZD1222 vaccination. The rearrangement links TRBV28 to TRBJ1-3, with a tentative D call TRBD1 (5 bases). The source of this sequence is an adult in good health. DNA for the CDR3: TGTGCCAGCAGTTCCGGACATGCTGGAAACACCATATATTTT. Its translation: CASSSGHAGNTIYF. Using reference TRBV28 and TRBJ1-3 for the parts outside the CDR3, the full variable domain is DVKVTQSSRYLVKRTGEKVFLECVQDMDHENMFWYRQDPGLGLRLIYFSYDVKMKEKGDIPEGYSVSREKKERFSLILESASTNQTSMYLCASSSGHAGNTIYFGEGSWLTVV.